Listed below are T cell receptor beta chains from one sample, sequenced in a study of human T cells and chemical hapten exposure. TCRdb reprocessed the RACE reads with MiXCR, giving one entry per CDR3 protein. The table lists tens of thousands of distinct CDR3 sequences, about 9.4% of them singletons. Sequencing used whole blood, obtained in connection with sensitization to the hapten diphenylcyclopropenone (DPC). These receptors were collected from a woman aged 50 to 60 with alopecia areata. Some clones in this sample may be carry-over from other donors' samples. CDR3s include the opening cysteine and the closing phenylalanine or tryptophan. Each record gives: J gene, D gene, clone size, V gene, CDR3 DNA, CDR3 protein. The D gene is left open where the match is weak. A row's size may be missing; if present it is once, few, many or a size class.

TRBJ2-3,.,once,TRBV27,TGTGCCTCCGGGAACAGGTTAACAGATACGCAGTATTTT,CASGNRLTDTQYF
TRBJ2-1,.,few,TRBV20-1,TGCAGTGCTAGAAAACGGCGGGGTAGCTCCTACAATGAGCAGTTCTTC,CSARKRRGSSYNEQFF
TRBJ2-5,TRBD2,few,TRBV9,TGTGCCAGCAGCGCCGGGGAGGGGAGGAAGACCCAGTACTTC,CASSAGEGRKTQYF
TRBJ1-1,.,.,TRBV6-1,TGTGCCAGCAGTCAAATACAGGGCGCTGAAGCTTTCTTT,CASSQIQGAEAFF
TRBJ2-1,TRBD2,few,TRBV12-3/TRBV12-4,TGTGCCAGCAGTATACGGGAGGGCCGGGAGCAGTTCTTC,CASSIREGREQFF
TRBJ1-5,.,once,TRBV5-4,TGTGCCAGCAGCTTACCAGGGAGAAATCAGCCCCAGCATTTT,CASSLPGRNQPQHF
TRBJ2-7,.,.,TRBV6-5,TGTGCCAGCAGGGACAGGAGGGACGAGCAGTACTTC,CASRDRRDEQYF
TRBJ2-7,TRBD1,few,TRBV29-1,TGCAGCGTTGGATCGACAGGGGAGCAACACGAGCAGTACTTC,CSVGSTGEQHEQYF
TRBJ1-6,.,few,TRBV7-9,TGTGCCAGCAGCTTCCGCAGTTATAATTCACCCCTCCACTTT,CASSFRSYNSPLHF
TRBJ2-1,.,.,TRBV28,TGTGCCAGCAGTTTGGGGGGACAGTCCCCTCTCAATGAGCAGTTCTTC,CASSLGGQSPLNEQFF
TRBJ1-2,.,many,TRBV18,TGTGCCAGCTCACCACAAGGGGAATTAGGCTATGGCTACACCTTC,CASSPQGELGYGYTF
TRBJ2-2,TRBD2,many,TRBV29-1,TGCAGCGTGTGGACTAGCGGGAATGTTGGCGGGGAGCTGTTTTTT,CSVWTSGNVGGELFF
TRBJ2-7,.,many,TRBV29-1,TGCAGCGCCGAACTAGCCCGTGCGCAGTACTTC,CSAELARAQYF
TRBJ1-2,.,many,TRBV7-2,TGTGCGGGAGGGCCAGTCGTTAACTATGGCTACACCTTC,CAGGPVVNYGYTF
TRBJ2-5,.,few,TRBV20-1,TGCAGTGCTAGAGACAGGACGCGGAAGGTAGAGACCCAGTACTTC,CSARDRTRKVETQYF
TRBJ2-1,TRBD2,.,TRBV20-1,TGCAGTGCTAGAGATTTAGCGGGAGTTCAAGTCGGCAATGAGCAGTTCTTC,CSARDLAGVQVGNEQFF
TRBJ1-1,.,many,TRBV5-1,TGCGCCAGCAGCTCCTCCCTGGGACATCTGAACACTGAAGCTTTCTTT,CASSSSLGHLNTEAFF
TRBJ2-1,.,.,TRBV20-1,TGCAGCCATAGTCAGGGGAACAATGAGCAGTTCTTC,CSHSQGNNEQFF
TRBJ1-1,.,few,TRBV7-2,TGTGCCAGCAGCTTAGCGTATGGGAACACTGAAGCTTTCTTT,CASSLAYGNTEAFF
TRBJ1-6,.,.,TRBV12-3/TRBV12-4,TGTGCCAGCAGTTTGGCCCTGGACCTCCACTTT,CASSLALDLHF
TRBJ2-3,TRBD2,.,TRBV4-1,TGCGCCAGCAGCCAAGTTTTATGGACTAGCGGGAGGGGTACGCAGTATTTT,CASSQVLWTSGRGTQYF
TRBJ2-3,TRBD1,few,TRBV18,TGTGCCAGCTCACCTATTTTGGACAGGGTGGCTACGCAGTATTTT,CASSPILDRVATQYF
TRBJ1-2,.,few,TRBV21-1,TGTGCCAGCAGCAAATGCCCTCGGGGCTGCGGAAATGATGGCTACACCTTC,CASSKCPRGCGNDGYTF
TRBJ2-3,.,.,TRBV11-2,TGTGCCAGCAGCCTCTCCCCCGGTCTCTCCAGCACAGATACGCAGTATTTT,CASSLSPGLSSTDTQYF
TRBJ2-1,TRBD2,.,TRBV11-1,TGTGCCAGCAGCTCTAGCGGATTTCGGTCCAATGAGCAGTTCTTC,CASSSSGFRSNEQFF
TRBJ2-2,TRBD1,.,TRBV20-1,TGCAGTGCTACGGACAGGGTTTTCCCCGGGGAGCTGTTTTTT,CSATDRVFPGELFF
TRBJ2-3,TRBD2,many,TRBV20-1,TGCAGTGCTAGTGCACGCCGGTCCGGACTAGCGGGACGCACAGATACGCAGTATTTT,CSASARRSGLAGRTDTQYF
TRBJ2-7,.,few,TRBV12-3/TRBV12-4,TGTGCCAGCAGTAGGGGGGCCTACGAGCAGTACTTC,CASSRGAYEQYF
TRBJ2-7,.,many,TRBV28,TGTGCCACCGTTCTTGAAGGGTCCCAATACGAGCAGTACTTC,CATVLEGSQYEQYF
TRBJ2-7,.,.,TRBV20-1,TGCAGTGCTAGAGACTTGACCGACTACGAGCAGTACTTC,CSARDLTDYEQYF
TRBJ2-7,.,.,TRBV6-1,TGTGCCAGCAGTGCCATGGTCTACGAGCAGTACTTC,CASSAMVYEQYF
TRBJ1-6,.,many,TRBV7-2,TGTGCCAGCAGCTTAACGGGCATCCCGTCAGGGAGGAATTCACCCCTCCACTTT,CASSLTGIPSGRNSPLHF
TRBJ2-3,.,.,TRBV4-2,TGTGCCAGCAGCCAAGAAGCTGGGGGCAGCACAGATACGCAGTATTTT,CASSQEAGGSTDTQYF
TRBJ2-1,TRBD1,.,TRBV3-1,TGTGCCAGCAGCCATACAGGGGGCCGGGGCTTTAGCTCCTACAATGAGCAGTTCTTC,CASSHTGGRGFSSYNEQFF
TRBJ2-1,TRBD2,few,TRBV19,TGTGCCAGTAGCCCCGGGAGGTCCTACAATGAGCAGTTCTTC,CASSPGRSYNEQFF
TRBJ1-5,.,few,TRBV19,TGTGCCAGTAGTATCGGCGGGGGTTACAATCAGCCCCAGCATTTT,CASSIGGGYNQPQHF
TRBJ2-6,TRBD2,.,TRBV13,TGTGCCAGCAGCTTAGAGGTTAGATTCGGCGGGAGCTCTGGGGCCAACGTCCTGACTTTC,CASSLEVRFGGSSGANVLTF
TRBJ2-6,.,many,TRBV24-1,TGTGCCACCAGTGATACTTCAGGGTCCGGGGCCAACGTCCTGACTTTC,CATSDTSGSGANVLTF
TRBJ1-1,.,many,TRBV18,TGTGCCAGCTCACCCGGTGCTGAAGCTTTCTTT,CASSPGAEAFF
TRBJ1-4,.,few,TRBV5-1,TGCGCCAGTTCCCGGGACCCCAGGCCCGAAAAACTGTTTTTT,CASSRDPRPEKLFF
TRBJ2-4,.,few,TRBV6-5,TGTGCCAGCAGTCCTCCAGCGCCCCCGAACATTCAGTACTTC,CASSPPAPPNIQYF
TRBJ2-4,TRBD1,.,TRBV20-1,TGCAGTGCTCAGACAGGGGATGCCAAAAACATTCAGTACTTC,CSAQTGDAKNIQYF
TRBJ2-3,TRBD2,.,TRBV7-6,TGTGCCAGCAGCTCCGGGACTAGCGGGAGGACAGATACGCAGTATTTT,CASSSGTSGRTDTQYF
TRBJ2-1,TRBD2,.,TRBV7-3,TGTGCCAGCAGCTTACGGGTAGGGGTGAGCGGGAGGGCCGGTAATGAGCAGTTCTTC,CASSLRVGVSGRAGNEQFF
TRBJ1-4,.,few,TRBV20-1,TGCAGTGCTTCAGGACCTGAAAAACTGTTTTTT,CSASGPEKLFF
TRBJ2-1,.,few,TRBV4-1,TGCGCCAGCAGCCAAGATGGTGCCTCCTACAATGAGCAGTTCTTC,CASSQDGASYNEQFF